The clone carrying this T cell receptor (beta chain) occurred many times. Its cognate antigen is unknown. The data belong to a study of T cells after posttransplantation cyclophosphamide. Cyclophosphamide on days +3 and +4 followed busulfan-fludarabine conditioning and a marrow graft. Measured with immunoSEQ multiplex PCR; TCRdb has only the in-frame clones, and not every one. Sampling found approximately 7,100 clones, none seen once. The CDR3 is 15 residues long. V lost 4 bases and J lost 4; bases outside the gene matches: 7. The germline V gene encodes CDR1 SNHLY and CDR2 FYNNEI. Notes on the study in general: Donor-recipient repertoire similarity was low at 1-2 months, rising over year one. TRB clonality was highly associated with recipient CMV seropositivity and reactivation. Skin or GI-infiltrating T cells shared few TRB sequences with blood.

The sample consisted of PBMCs, taken roughly three months after allogeneic stem cell transplant with posttransplant cyclophosphamide. The chain combines TRBV2 with TRBJ2-5; 9 nucleotides match TRBD1. The source is a female patient aged 60 to 70 who received an allogeneic stem cell transplant from an unrelated donor, was CMV-positive, and had acute GVHD only. Some T cells may have originated in the graft donor. CDR3 region: CASSVTGTGRETQYF. DNA for the CDR3: TGTGCCAGCAGTGTTACCGGGACAGGGAGAGAGACCCAGTACTTC.